A single sample is the source of the 12 T cell receptor beta chains below, sequenced in a study of Graves' ophthalmopathy and Graves' hyperthyroidism. The sequenced template was RNA, covering the TCR beta CDR3 region. RT-PCR in the first round used HTBI primers; a second-round multiplex PCR followed. TCRdb analysed the multiplex PCR reads with MiXCR anew, one entry per CDR3 protein. Of around 1,200,000 distinct CDR3 sequences in the sample, about 35% were seen once. The specimen sequenced was peripheral blood or thyroid tissue (not recorded which). All receptors derive from an adult man with Graves' hyperthyroidism.

V usage is TRBV7-2 and J usage is TRBJ2-7, with 8 bases that match TRBD1. The junction had 11 bases not matched to a gene; V was cut back by 0 bases and J by 4 bases. The CDR3 runs to 17 residues. CDR1 and CDR2 (germline): SGHTA, FQGNSA. The CDR3 reads CASSLARGRGQGYEQYF. The CDR3 bases are TGTGCCAGCAGCTTAGCGCGTGGCAGGGGGCAGGGGTACGAGCAGTACTTC.

This clonotype was seen at least ten times. The chain links TRBV7-9 to TRBJ2-7; a weak D match, TRBD1 (7 bases). Germline CDR1 SEHNR, CDR2 FQNEAQ (reference sequence). V was pared by 2 bases and J by 6 bases, with 14 bases between. The CDR3 runs to 14 residues. The CDR3 here is CASSLRRQGGEQYF. CDR3 sequence (DNA): TGTGCCAGCAGCTTAAGGCGACAGGGAGGCGAGCAGTACTTC.

There are many counts of this clonotype. The chain carries TRBV7-8 and TRBJ2-7; D may be TRBD1 (6 bases). In germline, CDR1 is SGHVS, CDR2 FQNEAQ. The length of the CDR3 is 13 residues. V lost 6 bases and J 7 bases, leaving 16 bases between the germline ends. CDR3 sequence: CASSLIEGGEQYF. CDR3 nucleotides: TGTGCCAGCAGTCTTATAGAAGGGGGAGAGCAGTACTTC. Based on the CDR3 plus reference TRBV7-8 and TRBJ2-7, the full variable domain is GAGVSQSPRYKVAKRGQDVALRCDPISGHVSLFWYQQALGQGPEFLTYFQNEAQLDKSGLPSDRFFAERPEGSVSTLKIQRTQQEDSAVYLCASSLIEGGEQYFGPGTRLTVT.

Many counts were recorded for this clonotype. The J gene is TRBJ1-1, the V gene TRBV7-9, with D perhaps matching TRBD1 (6 bases). Germline lookup yields CDR1 SEHNR and CDR2 FQNEAQ (reference sequence). The CDR3 totals 16 residues. The V end was cut by 5 bases, the J end by 1 base, with 17 bases between. CDR3 loop: CASSDQRTVGNTEAFF. The CDR3 DNA reads TGTGCCAGCAGCGACCAGAGGACAGTTGGGAACACTGAAGCTTTCTTT.

This clonotype was observed at least ten times. One end of the junction does not line up with germline, which may come from a read error. The rearrangement links TRBV10-3 to TRBJ2-7; D ambiguous. The CDR3 has 11 amino acids. Germline values: CDR1 ENHRY, CDR2 SYGVKD. DNA for the CDR3: TGTGCCATCAGGGAGTACAACGAGCAGTACTTC. Protein product: CAIREYNEQYF.

The gene calls are TRBV15 and TRBJ1-3; D may be TRBD1 (5 bases). V was cut by 5 bases and J by 9 bases, with 14 bases left in between. This CDR3 contains 13 residues. Germline V CDR1 and CDR2: LNHNV, YYDKDF (reference sequence). CDR3 region: CATSARDSATIYF. The CDR3, as DNA: TGTGCCACCAGCGCCCGGGACTCTGCCACCATATATTTT.

Many counts were recorded for this clonotype. The chain recombines TRBV24-1 with TRBJ2-5; D is perhaps TRBD2 (5 bases). Germline values: CDR1 KGHDR, CDR2 SFDVKD. The CDR3 is made up of 12 amino acids. Trimming left V 1 base short and J 8 bases short, with 7 bases between. The CDR3 loop reads CATSDFRETQYF. CDR3 coding DNA: TGTGCCACCAGTGATTTTCGGGAAACCCAGTACTTC.

There are a few counts of this clonotype. This rearrangement joins TRBV10-3 to TRBJ2-5; D remains unclear. Trimming pared 10 bases from V and 2 bases from J, leaving 14 bases between. The CDR3 covers 13 residues. Germline V lookup: CDR1 ENHRY, CDR2 SYGVKD. Written as DNA, the CDR3 is TGTGCCAGCAGGAACAGCTTACAAGAGACCCAGTACTTC. Protein: CASRNSLQETQYF.

The CDR3 sequence: CASSDDAGGRTGELFF. CDR3 DNA: TGTGCCAGCAGCGACGACGCTGGTGGAAGAACCGGGGAGCTGTTTTTT. This chain uses TRBV9 with TRBJ2-2; D remains unclear. Trimming took 3 bases from V and 5 from J, leaving 17 bases between them. Germline CDR1 SGDLS, CDR2 YYNGEE. CDR3 length: 16 amino acids. The variable domain in full, completed from reference TRBV9 and TRBJ2-2, reads DSGVTQTPKHLITATGQRVTLRCSPRSGDLSVYWYQQSLDQGLQFLIQYYNGEERAKGNILERFSAQQFPDLHSELNLSSLELGDSALYFCASSDDAGGRTGELFFGEGSRLTVL.

This clonotype was observed a handful of times. The rearrangement uses TRBV6-1 and TRBJ2-5; TRBD1 matches 9 bases. This CDR3 has 17 residues. V lost 6 bases to trimming and J lost 1 base; unmatched junction nucleotides: 12. Germline assignment: CDR1 MNHNS and CDR2 SASEGT. The CDR3 DNA reads as TGTGCCAGCAGAGGCTGGGGACAGGGACGGGCCCAAGAGACCCAGTACTTC. Its translation: CASRGWGQGRAQETQYF.

This clonotype was found a few times. The V and J genes are TRBV15 and TRBJ1-1; possibly TRBD1 for D (6 bases). The CDR3 is made up of 15 amino acids. The germline gives CDR1 LNHNV, CDR2 YYDKDF (reference sequence). Trimming removed 3 bases at V and 1 base at J, with 12 bases between. The CDR3 DNA reads as TGTGCCACCAGCAGCCGGACAGAGAGGAACACTGAAGCTTTCTTT. It specifies CATSSRTERNTEAFF.

This clonotype was observed at least ten times. This chain links TRBV29-1 with TRBJ1-1, with D hard to call. Germline values: CDR1 SQVTM, CDR2 ANQGSEA. Deletions cut 6 bases from V and 3 bases from J, with 11 bases between. The CDR3 has 12 residues. In DNA form, the CDR3 reads TGCAGCGTCGCCCGTCCCGACACTGAAGCTTTCTTT. It specifies CSVARPDTEAFF.